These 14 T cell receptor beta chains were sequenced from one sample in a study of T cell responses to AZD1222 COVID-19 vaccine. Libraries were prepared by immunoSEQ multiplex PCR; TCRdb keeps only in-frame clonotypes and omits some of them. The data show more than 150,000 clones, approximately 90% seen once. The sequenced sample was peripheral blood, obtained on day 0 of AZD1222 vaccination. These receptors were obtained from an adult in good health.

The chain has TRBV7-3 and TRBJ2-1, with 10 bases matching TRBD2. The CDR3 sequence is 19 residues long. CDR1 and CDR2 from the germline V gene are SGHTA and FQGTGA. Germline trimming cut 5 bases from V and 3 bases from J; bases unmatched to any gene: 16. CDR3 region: CASSRESGSSGRFYNEQFF. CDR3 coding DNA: TGTGCCAGCAGCCGCGAATCGGGATCTAGCGGGAGATTCTACAATGAGCAGTTCTTC.

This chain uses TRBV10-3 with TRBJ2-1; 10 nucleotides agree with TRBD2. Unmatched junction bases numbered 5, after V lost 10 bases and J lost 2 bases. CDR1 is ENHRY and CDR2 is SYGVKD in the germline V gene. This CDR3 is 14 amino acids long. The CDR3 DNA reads TGTGCCAGTAGCCTAGCGGGGGCCTACAATGAGCAGTTCTTC. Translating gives CASSLAGAYNEQFF.

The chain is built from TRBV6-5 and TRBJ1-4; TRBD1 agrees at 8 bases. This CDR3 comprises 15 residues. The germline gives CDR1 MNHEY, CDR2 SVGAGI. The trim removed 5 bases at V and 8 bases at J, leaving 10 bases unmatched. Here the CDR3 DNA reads TGTGCCAGCAGTCAACCCGGACAGGGCGAAGAAAAACTGTTTTTT. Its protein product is CASSQPGQGEEKLFF.

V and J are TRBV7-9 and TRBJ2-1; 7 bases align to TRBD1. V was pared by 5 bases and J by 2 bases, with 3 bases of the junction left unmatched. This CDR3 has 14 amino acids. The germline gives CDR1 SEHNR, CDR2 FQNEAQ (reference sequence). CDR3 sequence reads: CASSPGQPYNEQFF. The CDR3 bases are TGTGCCAGCAGCCCGGGACAGCCCTACAATGAGCAGTTCTTC.

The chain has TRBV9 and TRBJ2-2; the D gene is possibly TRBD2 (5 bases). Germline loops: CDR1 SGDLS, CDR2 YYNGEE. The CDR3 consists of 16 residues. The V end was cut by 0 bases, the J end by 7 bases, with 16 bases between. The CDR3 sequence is CASSVGISDVGGELFF. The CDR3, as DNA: TGTGCCAGCAGCGTAGGTATTAGCGATGTCGGCGGGGAGCTGTTTTTT. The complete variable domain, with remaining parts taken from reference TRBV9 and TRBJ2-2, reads DSGVTQTPKHLITATGQRVTLRCSPRSGDLSVYWYQQSLDQGLQFLIQYYNGEERAKGNILERFSAQQFPDLHSELNLSSLELGDSALYFCASSVGISDVGGELFFGEGSRLTVL.

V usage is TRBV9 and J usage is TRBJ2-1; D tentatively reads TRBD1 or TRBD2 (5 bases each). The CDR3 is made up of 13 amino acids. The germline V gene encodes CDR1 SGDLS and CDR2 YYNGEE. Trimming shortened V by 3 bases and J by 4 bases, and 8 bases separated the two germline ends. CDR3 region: CASSAGTYNEQFF. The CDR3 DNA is TGTGCCAGCAGCGCGGGGACGTACAATGAGCAGTTCTTC.

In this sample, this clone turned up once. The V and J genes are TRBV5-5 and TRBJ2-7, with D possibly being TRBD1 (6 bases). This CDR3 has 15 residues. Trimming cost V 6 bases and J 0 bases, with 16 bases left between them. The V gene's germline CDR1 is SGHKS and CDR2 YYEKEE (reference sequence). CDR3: CASILGLGASYEQYF. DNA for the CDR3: TGTGCCAGCATCCTGGGCTTGGGGGCCTCCTACGAGCAGTACTTC.

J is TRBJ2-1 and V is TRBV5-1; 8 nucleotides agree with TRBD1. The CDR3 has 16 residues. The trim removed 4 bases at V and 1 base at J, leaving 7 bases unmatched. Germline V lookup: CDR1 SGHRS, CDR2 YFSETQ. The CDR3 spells CASSPLTGESYNEQFF. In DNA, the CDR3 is TGCGCCAGCAGCCCACTGACAGGGGAATCCTACAATGAGCAGTTCTTC.

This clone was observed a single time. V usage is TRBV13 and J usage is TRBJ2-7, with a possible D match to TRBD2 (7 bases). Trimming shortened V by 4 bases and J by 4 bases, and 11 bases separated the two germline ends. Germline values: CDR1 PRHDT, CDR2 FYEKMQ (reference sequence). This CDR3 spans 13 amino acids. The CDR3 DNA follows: TGTGCCAGCAGCTCGGGGGGCCTATACGAGCAGTACTTC. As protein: CASSSGGLYEQYF.

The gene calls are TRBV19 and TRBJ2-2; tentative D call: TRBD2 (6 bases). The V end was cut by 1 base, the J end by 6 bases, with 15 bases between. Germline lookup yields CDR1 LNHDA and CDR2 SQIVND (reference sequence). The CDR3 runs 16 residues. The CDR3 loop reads CASSIVVGLTAGELFF. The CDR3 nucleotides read TGTGCCAGTAGTATAGTGGTGGGACTGACGGCCGGGGAGCTGTTTTTT.

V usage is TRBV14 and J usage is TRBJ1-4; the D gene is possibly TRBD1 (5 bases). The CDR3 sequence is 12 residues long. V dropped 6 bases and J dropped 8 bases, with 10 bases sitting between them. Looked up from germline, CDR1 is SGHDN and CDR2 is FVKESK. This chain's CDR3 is CASRFRQEKLFF. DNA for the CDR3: TGTGCCAGCAGATTTCGACAGGAAAAACTGTTTTTT.

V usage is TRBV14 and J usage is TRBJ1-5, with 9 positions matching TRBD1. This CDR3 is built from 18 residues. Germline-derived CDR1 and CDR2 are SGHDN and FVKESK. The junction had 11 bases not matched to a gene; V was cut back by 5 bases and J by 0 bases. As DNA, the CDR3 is TGTGCCAGCAGCTCCCGGGACAGGGAAGCAGTTAGCAATCAGCCCCAGCATTTT. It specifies CASSSRDREAVSNQPQHF.

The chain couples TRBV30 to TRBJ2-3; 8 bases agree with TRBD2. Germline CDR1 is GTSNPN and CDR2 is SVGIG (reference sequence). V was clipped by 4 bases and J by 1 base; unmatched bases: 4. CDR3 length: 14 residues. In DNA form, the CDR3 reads TGTGCCTGGATGAGGGGACTAGGCACAGATACGCAGTATTTT. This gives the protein CAWMRGLGTDTQYF.

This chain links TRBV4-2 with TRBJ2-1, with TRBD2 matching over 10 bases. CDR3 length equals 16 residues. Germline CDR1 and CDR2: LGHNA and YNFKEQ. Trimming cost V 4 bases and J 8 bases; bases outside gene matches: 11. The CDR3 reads CASSLSASGSPDEQFF. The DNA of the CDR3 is TGTGCCAGCAGCCTTTCCGCTAGCGGGAGTCCTGATGAGCAGTTCTTC.